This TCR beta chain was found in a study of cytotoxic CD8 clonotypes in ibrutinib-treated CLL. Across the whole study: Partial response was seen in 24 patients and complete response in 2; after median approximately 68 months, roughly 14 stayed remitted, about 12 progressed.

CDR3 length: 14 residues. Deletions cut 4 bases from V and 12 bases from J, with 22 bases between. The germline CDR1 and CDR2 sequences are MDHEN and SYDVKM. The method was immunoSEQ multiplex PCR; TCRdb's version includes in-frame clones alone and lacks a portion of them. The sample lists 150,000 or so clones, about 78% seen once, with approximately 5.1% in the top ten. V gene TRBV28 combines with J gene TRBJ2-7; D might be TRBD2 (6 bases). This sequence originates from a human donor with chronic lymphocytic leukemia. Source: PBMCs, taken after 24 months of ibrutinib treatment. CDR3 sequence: CASSSAGPGEIRYF. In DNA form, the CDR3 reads TGTGCCAGCAGTTCCGCGGGCCCGGGGGAAATTCGGTACTTC.